Here is one T cell receptor beta chain with its context. Its antigen is unidentified. Given a much more abundant clone one base away, this may be a read error. Germline CDR1 is SNHLY and CDR2 is FYNNEI. V shed 4 bases and J shed 5 bases, with 17 bases lying between them. The CDR3 runs to 15 residues. Authors of the study amplified TCR beta CDR3 regions from RNA transcripts. The HTBI primer set drove a first-round RT-PCR of the TCR CDR3. TCRdb recomputed calls from the multiplex PCR reads with MiXCR, one row per CDR3 protein. The data show 250,000 to 300,000 distinct CDR3 sequences, around 19% seen once. This entry comes from a study of T cells in Graves' hyperthyroidism and ophthalmopathy. Notes on the study in general: Ophthalmopathy could be told apart from stable hyperthyroidism with a 13 V-J model. Blood also held most thyroid clonotypes expanded beyond 0.001.

This TCR was recovered from a man aged 50-59 years with Graves' ophthalmopathy. The chain has TRBV2 and TRBJ1-2, with D uncertain. The sequencing input was blood. For the CDR3, the DNA is TGTGCCAGCAGTGGGGTCAGTCTCCTCCTTTATGGCTACACCTTC. The encoded protein is CASSGVSLLLYGYTF.